This T cell receptor beta chain was sequenced in a study of blood T cells in healthy people across ages. Per the germline V gene, CDR1 is WSHSY and CDR2 is SAAADI. CDR3 length: 14 amino acids. The V and J ends lost 3 bases and 4 bases respectively, with 12 bases between them. In this sample, this clonotype turned up a few times. Its antigen remains unidentified. A much larger clone lies one base from this, so it may be a read error. PCR was performed a second time for 7 to 11 cycles using a sample-barcoded 5' primer and a J-beta primer mix. Each cDNA molecule was tagged by a template-switch adaptor that had 12 random nucleotides. All samples gave at least 2.5 million CDR3-containing paired-end reads. TCRdb itself ran the 5' RACE reads through MiXCR, one entry per CDR3 protein. The data contain about 670,000 distinct CDR3 sequences, approximately 52% of them singletons. Overall study findings and caveats: Naive CD4+ cell counts and diversity both ran higher in long-lived than in aged donors. TCR beta diversity, measured per million T cells, fell in a roughly linear way with age.

The sequence was obtained from a woman older than 75 in good health. The chain carries TRBV10-2 and TRBJ2-5; TRBD2 is a possible D gene (7 bases). Sequencing was done on a sample of blood. CDR3 region: CASSDAGARETQYF. The DNA for the CDR3 is TGCGCCAGCAGTGATGCGGGGGCACGAGAGACCCAGTACTTC.